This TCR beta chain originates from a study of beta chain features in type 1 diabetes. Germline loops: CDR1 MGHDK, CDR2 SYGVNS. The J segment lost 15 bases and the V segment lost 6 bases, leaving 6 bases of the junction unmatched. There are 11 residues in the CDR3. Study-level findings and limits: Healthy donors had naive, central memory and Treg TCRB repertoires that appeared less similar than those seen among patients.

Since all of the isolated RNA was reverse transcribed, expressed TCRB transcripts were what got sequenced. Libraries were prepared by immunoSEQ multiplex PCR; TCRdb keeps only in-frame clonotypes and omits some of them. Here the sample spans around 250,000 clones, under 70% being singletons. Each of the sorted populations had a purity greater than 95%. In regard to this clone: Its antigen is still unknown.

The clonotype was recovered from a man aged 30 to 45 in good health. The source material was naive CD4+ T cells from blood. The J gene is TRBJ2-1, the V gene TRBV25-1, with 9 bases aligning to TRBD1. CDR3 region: CASSPGQGMFF. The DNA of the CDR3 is TGTGCCAGCAGCCCGGGACAGGGAATGTTCTTC.